The entry that follows covers one T cell receptor beta chain sequence. This sample was taken from a study of T cells in Graves' hyperthyroidism and ophthalmopathy. RNA transcripts provided the source from which TCR beta CDR3 regions were amplified. A set of HTBI primers served as the primers for a first-round RT-PCR of the TCR CDR3. MiXCR, run by TCRdb on the multiplex PCR reads, gives a single entry per CDR3 protein. The sample lists 550,000 to 800,000 distinct CDR3 sequences, roughly 15% seen once, with under 10% in the top ten. The TCR was taken from a man younger than 30 with Graves' hyperthyroidism. The sample consisted of blood.

The CDR3 region is CASITDPAGNTIYF. CDR3 in DNA: TGTGCCAGTATCACAGATCCAGCTGGAAACACCATATATTTT. The chain couples TRBV19 to TRBJ1-3; D not certain. Germline V gene sequence: CDR1 LNHDA, CDR2 SQIVND (reference sequence). V was clipped by 7 bases and J by 2 bases, with 12 bases between them. The CDR3 has 14 amino acids.